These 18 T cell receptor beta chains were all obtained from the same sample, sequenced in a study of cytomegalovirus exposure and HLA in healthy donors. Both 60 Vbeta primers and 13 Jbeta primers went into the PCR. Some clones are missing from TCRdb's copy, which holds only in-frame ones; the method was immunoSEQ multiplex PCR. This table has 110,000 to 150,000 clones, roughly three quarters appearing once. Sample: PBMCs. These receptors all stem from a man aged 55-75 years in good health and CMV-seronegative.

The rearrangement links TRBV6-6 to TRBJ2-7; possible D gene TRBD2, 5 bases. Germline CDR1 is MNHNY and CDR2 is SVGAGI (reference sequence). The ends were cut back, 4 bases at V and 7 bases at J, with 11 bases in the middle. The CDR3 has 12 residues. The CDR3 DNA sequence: TGTGCCAGCAGTTCCTCACTAGGGGAGCAGTACTTC. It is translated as CASSSSLGEQYF.

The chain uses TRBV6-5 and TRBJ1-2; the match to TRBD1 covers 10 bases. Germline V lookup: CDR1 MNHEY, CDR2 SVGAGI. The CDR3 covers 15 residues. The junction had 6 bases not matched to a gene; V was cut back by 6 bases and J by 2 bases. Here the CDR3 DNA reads TGTGCCAGCAGCCGGACAGGGGGGTTCAACTATGGCTACACCTTC. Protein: CASSRTGGFNYGYTF.

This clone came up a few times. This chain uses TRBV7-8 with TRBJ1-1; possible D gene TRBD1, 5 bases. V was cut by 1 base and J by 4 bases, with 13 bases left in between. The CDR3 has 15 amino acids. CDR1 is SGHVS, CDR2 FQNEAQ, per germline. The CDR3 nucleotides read TGTGCCAGCAGCTTAGAAACGCAGGGATTCACTGAAGCTTTCTTT. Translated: CASSLETQGFTEAFF.

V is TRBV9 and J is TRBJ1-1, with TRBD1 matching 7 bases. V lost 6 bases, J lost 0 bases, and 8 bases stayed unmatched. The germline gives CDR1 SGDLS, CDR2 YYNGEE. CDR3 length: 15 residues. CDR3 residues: CASKPTTGLNTEAFF. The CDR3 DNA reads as TGTGCCAGCAAACCTACGACAGGGTTGAACACTGAAGCTTTCTTT.

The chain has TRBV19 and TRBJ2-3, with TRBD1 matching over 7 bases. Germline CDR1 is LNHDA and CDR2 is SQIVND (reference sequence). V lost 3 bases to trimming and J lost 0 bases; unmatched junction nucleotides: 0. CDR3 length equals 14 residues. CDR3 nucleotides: TGTGCCAGTAGTATCAGGGGGAGCACAGATACGCAGTATTTT. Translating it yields CASSIRGSTDTQYF.

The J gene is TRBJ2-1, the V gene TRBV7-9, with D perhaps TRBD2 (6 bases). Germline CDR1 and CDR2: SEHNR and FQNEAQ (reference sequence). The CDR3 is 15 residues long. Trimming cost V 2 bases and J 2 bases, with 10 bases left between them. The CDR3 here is CASSLRWEAYNEQFF. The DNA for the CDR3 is TGTGCCAGCAGCTTAAGGTGGGAGGCCTACAATGAGCAGTTCTTC.

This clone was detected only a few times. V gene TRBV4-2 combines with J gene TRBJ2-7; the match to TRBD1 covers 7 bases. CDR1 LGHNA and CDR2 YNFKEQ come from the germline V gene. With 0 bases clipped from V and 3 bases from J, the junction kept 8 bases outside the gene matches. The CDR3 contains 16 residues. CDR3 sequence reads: CASSQDRDRQVYEQYF. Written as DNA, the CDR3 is TGTGCCAGCAGCCAAGACCGGGACAGACAAGTCTACGAGCAGTACTTC.

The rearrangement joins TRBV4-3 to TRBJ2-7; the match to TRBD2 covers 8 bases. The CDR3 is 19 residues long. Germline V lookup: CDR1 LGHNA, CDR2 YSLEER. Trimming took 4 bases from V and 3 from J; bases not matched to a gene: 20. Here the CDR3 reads CASSPQRGRVGRGYYEQYF. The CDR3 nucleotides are TGCGCCAGCAGCCCGCAGCGGGGGAGGGTGGGAAGAGGATACTACGAGCAGTACTTC.

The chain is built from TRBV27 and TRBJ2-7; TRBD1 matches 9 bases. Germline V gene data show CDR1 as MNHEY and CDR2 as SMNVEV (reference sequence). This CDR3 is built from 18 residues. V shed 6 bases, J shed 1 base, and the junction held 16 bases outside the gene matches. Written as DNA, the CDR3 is TGTGCCAGCAGCCCCTCCGGACAGGGGAGACGGAGGTCCTACGAGCAGTACTTC. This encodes CASSPSGQGRRRSYEQYF.

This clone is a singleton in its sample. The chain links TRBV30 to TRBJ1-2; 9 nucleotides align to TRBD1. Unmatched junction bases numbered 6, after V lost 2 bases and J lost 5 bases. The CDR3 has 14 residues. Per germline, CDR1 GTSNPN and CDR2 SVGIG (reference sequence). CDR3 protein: CAWSPDRGAYGYTF. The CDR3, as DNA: TGTGCCTGGAGTCCTGACAGGGGGGCGTATGGCTACACCTTC.

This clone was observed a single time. The chain's CDR3 is CASTGSSSSYNEQFF. The DNA of the CDR3 is TGTGCCAGTACGGGATCCTCGAGCTCCTACAATGAGCAGTTCTTC. The genes are TRBV19 and TRBJ2-1; D perhaps matches TRBD2 (5 bases). The CDR3 is made up of 15 amino acids. Looked up from germline, CDR1 is LNHDA and CDR2 is SQIVND (reference sequence). V was pared by 7 bases and J by 0 bases, with 13 bases between.

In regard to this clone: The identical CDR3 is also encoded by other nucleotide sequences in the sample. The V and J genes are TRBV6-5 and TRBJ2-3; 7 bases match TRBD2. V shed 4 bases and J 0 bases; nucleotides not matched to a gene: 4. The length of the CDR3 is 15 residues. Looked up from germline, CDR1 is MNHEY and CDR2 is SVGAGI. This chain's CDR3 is CASSSPSGSTDTQYF. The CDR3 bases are TGTGCCAGCAGTTCTCCTAGCGGAAGCACAGATACGCAGTATTTT.

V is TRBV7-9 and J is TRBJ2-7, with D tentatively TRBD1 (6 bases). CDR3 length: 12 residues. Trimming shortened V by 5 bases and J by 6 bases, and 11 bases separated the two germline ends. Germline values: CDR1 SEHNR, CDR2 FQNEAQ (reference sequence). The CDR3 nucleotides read TGTGCCAGCAGCAGGACAGCGCTCGAGCAGTACTTC. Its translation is CASSRTALEQYF.

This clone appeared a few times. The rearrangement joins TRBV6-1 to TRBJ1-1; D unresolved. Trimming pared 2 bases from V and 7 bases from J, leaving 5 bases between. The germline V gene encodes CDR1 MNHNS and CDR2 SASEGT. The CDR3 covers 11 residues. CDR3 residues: CASSELIEAFF. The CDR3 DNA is TGTGCCAGCAGTGAATTAATTGAAGCTTTCTTT.

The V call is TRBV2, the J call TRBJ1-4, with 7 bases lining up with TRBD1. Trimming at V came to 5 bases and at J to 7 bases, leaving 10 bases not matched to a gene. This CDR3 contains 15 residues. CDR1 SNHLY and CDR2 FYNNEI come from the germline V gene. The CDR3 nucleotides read TGTGCCAGCAGTACCCAGGGTCCAGGGGGTGAAAAACTGTTTTTT. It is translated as CASSTQGPGGEKLFF. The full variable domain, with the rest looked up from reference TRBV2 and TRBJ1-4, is EPEVTQTPSHQVTQMGQEVILRCVPISNHLYFYWYRQILGQKVEFLVSFYNNEISEKSEIFDDQFSVERPDGSNFTLKIRSTKLEDSAMYFCASSTQGPGGEKLFFGSGTQLSVL.

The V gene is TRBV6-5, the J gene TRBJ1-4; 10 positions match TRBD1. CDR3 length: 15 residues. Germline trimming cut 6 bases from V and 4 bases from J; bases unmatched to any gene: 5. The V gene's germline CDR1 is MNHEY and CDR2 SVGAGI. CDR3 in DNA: TGTGCCAGCAGCCCGACAGGGGGCCTTAATGAAAAACTGTTTTTT. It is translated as CASSPTGGLNEKLFF.

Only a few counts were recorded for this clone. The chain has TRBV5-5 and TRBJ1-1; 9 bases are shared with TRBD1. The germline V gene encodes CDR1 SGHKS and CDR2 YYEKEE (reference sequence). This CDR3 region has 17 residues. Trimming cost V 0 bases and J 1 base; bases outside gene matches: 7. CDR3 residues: CASSLGVTGGRNTEAFF. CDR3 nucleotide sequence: TGTGCCAGCAGCTTGGGGGTCACAGGGGGCAGGAACACTGAAGCTTTCTTT. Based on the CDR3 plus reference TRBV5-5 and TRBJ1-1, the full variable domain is DAGVTQSPTHLIKTRGQQVTLRCSPISGHKSVSWYQQVLGQGPQFIFQYYEKEERGRGNFPDRFSARQFPNYSSELNVNALLLGDSALYLCASSLGVTGGRNTEAFFGQGTRLTVV.

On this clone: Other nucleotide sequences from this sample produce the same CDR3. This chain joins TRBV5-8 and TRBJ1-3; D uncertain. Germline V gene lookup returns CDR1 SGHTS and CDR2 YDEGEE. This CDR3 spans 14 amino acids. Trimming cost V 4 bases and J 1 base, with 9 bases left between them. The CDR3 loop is CASSLGGSGNTIYF. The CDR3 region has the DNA TGTGCCAGCAGCCTCGGAGGGTCTGGAAACACCATATATTTT.